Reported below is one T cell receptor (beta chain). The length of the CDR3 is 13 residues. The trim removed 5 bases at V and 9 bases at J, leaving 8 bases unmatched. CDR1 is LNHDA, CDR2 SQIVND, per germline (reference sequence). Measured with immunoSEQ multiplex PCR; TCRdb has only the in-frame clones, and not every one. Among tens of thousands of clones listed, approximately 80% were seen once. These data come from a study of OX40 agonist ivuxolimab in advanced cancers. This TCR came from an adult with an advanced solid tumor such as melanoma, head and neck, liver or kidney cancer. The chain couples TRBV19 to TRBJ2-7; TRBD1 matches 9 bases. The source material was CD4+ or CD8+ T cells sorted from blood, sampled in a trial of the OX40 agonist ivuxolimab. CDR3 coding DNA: TGTGCCAGTAGTGCGGGACAGGGAACGGCGCAGTACTTC. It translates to CASSAGQGTAQYF.